The TCR beta chain under discussion was sequenced for a study of Ad26.COV2.S vaccination and SARS-CoV-2 variants. Produced via immunoSEQ multiplex PCR; TCRdb's table is partial and in-frame only. The profile shows 350,000 to 500,000 clones, about 90% of them singletons. Germline V gene sequence: CDR1 SGDLS, CDR2 YYNGEE. The ends lost 3 bases at V and 2 bases at J; junction bases unmatched: 5. CDR3 length: 16 amino acids. Stated treatment: some 20 received Ad26.COV2.S at low or high dose, single or two shots; roughly five received placebo; per-sample allocation not given. Sampling took place 63 days after the first vaccine or placebo injection. Wuhan-strain SARS-CoV-2 spike was expressed by the Ad26 vector that made up the vaccine.

The receptor was isolated from a person aged 18 to 65 who received the Ad26.COV2.S COVID-19 vaccine or a placebo. This chain connects TRBV9 to TRBJ2-3; 11 bases map to TRBD2. This specimen was peripheral blood, taken in a trial of Ad26.COV2.S vaccine versus placebo. The CDR3 loop is CASSATSGGYTDTQYF. The DNA for the CDR3 is TGTGCCAGCAGCGCTACTAGCGGGGGATACACAGATACGCAGTATTTT.